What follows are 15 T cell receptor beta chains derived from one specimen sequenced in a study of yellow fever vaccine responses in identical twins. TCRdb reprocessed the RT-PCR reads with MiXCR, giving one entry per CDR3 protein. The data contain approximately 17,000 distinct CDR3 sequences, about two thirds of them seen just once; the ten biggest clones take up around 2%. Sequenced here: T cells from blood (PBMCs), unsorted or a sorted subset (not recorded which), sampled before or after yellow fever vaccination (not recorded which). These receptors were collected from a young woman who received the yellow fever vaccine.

This chain's CDR3 is CASSVRVDTEAFF. The CDR3, as DNA: TGCGCCAGCAGCGTCAGGGTGGACACTGAAGCTTTCTTT. The chain couples TRBV5-1 to TRBJ1-1, with D possibly matching TRBD1 (5 bases). V was shortened by 4 bases and J by 3 bases, with 10 bases between the two germline ends. Germline values: CDR1 SGHRS, CDR2 YFSETQ. The CDR3 length is 13 residues.

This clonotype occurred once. The DNA of the CDR3 is TGTGCCAGCAGCTTAACAGGGGCCAGCTACTCTGGGGCCAACGTCCTGACTTTC. Encoded protein: CASSLTGASYSGANVLTF. This chain joins TRBV7-3 and TRBJ2-6, with a tentative D call TRBD1 (5 bases). This CDR3 comprises 18 residues. Germline-derived CDR1 and CDR2 are SGHTA and FQGTGA. Trimming stripped 0 bases from V and 0 bases from J, with 12 bases between. Looking up the rest from reference TRBV7-3 and TRBJ2-6 gives the full variable domain: GAGVSQTPSNKVTEKGKYVELRCDPISGHTALYWYRQSLGQGPEFLIYFQGTGAADDSGLPNDRFFAVRPEGSVSTLKIQRTERGDSAVYLCASSLTGASYSGANVLTFGAGSRLTVL.

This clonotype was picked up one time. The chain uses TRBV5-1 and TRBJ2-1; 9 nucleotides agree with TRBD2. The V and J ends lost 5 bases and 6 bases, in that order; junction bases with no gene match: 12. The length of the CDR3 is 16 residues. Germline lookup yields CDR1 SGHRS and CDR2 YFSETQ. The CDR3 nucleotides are TGCGCCAGCAGGAGGGTAGGCGGGAGGGAAGGCAATGAGCAGTTCTTC. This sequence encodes CASRRVGGREGNEQFF.

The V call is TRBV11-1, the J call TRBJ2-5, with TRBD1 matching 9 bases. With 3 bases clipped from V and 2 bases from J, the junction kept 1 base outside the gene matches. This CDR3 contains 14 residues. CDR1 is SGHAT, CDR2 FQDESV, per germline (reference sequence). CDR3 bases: TGTGCCAGCAGCTTCGGGACAGGGCAAGAGACCCAGTACTTC. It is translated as CASSFGTGQETQYF.

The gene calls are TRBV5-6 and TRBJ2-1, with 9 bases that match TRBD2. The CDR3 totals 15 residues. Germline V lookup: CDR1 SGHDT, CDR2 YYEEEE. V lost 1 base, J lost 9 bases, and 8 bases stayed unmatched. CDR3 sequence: CASSLYSGGIAEQFF. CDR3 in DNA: TGTGCCAGCAGCTTGTACAGCGGGGGGATCGCTGAGCAGTTCTTC.

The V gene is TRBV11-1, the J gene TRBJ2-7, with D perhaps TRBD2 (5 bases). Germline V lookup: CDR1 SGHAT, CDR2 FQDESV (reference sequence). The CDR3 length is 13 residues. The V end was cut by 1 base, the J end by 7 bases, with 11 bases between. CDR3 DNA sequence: TGTGCCAGCAGCTTAGGTCCAGCGGCTGAGCAGTACTTC. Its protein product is CASSLGPAAEQYF.

CDR3 DNA: TGCAGCGTTGGACTAGCGGGCAACCAAGAGACCCAGTACTTC. Translation gives CSVGLAGNQETQYF. The V and J genes are TRBV29-1 and TRBJ2-5, with 10 bases matching TRBD2. J gave up 0 bases and V 4 bases, and 2 bases lay outside the gene matches. The CDR3 length is 14 residues. Looked up from germline, CDR1 is SQVTM and CDR2 is ANQGSEA.

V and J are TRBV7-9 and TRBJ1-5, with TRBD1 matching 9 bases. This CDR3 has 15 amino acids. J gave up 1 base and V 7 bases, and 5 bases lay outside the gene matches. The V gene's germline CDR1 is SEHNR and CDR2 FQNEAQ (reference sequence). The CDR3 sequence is CASTSDRGSNQPQHF. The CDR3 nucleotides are TGTGCCAGCACCTCGGACAGGGGCAGCAATCAGCCCCAGCATTTT.

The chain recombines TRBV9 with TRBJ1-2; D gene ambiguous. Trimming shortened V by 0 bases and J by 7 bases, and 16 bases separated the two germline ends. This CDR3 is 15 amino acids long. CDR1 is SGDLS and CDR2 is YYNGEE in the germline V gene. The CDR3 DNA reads TGTGCCAGCAGCGTAGGTGCCTCCGGGATCGGTGGCTACACCTTC. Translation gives CASSVGASGIGGYTF.

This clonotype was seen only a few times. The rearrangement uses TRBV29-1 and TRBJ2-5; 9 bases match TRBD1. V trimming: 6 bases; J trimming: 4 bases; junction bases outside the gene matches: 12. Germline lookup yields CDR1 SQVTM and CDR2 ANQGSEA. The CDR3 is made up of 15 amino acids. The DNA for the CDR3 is TGCAGCGTGACCCGGGACAGGGTTTTGTTAGAGACCCAGTACTTC. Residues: CSVTRDRVLLETQYF.

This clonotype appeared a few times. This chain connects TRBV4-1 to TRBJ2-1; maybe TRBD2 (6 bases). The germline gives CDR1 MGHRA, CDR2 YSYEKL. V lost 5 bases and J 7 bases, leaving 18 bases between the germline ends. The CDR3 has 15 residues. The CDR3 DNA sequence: TGCGCCAGCAGCGCCTCGGGACTCCTACGGAATGAGCAGTTCTTC. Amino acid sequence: CASSASGLLRNEQFF.

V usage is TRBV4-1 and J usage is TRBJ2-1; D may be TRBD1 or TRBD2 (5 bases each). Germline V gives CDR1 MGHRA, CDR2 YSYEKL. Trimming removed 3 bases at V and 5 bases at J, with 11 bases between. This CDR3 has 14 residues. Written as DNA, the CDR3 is TGCGCCAGCAGCCAGAATGGGGGAGACAATGAGCAGTTCTTC. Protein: CASSQNGGDNEQFF.

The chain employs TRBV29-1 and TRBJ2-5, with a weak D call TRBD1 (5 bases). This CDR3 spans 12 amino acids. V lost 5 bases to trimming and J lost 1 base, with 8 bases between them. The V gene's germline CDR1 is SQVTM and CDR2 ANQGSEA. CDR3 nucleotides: TGCAGCGTTTCCAGGGCCCAAGAGACCCAGTACTTC. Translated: CSVSRAQETQYF.

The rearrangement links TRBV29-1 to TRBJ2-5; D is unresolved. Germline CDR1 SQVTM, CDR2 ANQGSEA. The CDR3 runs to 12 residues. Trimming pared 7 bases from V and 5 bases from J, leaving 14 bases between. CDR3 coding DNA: TGCAGCGCCGGATTGGGATTGGAGACCCAGTACTTC. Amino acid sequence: CSAGLGLETQYF.

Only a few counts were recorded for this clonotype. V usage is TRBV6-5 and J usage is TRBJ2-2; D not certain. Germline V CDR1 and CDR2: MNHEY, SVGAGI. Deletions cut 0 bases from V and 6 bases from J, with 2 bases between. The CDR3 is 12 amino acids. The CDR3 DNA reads TGTGCCAGCAGTTACTCAGCCGGGGAGCTGTTTTTT. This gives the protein CASSYSAGELFF.